The clone carrying this T cell receptor beta chain was seen once. This specimen belongs to a study of blood T cell repertoires in COVID-19. After removal of 0 bases from V and 2 bases from J, the junction contained 11 bases not matched to a gene. The germline V gene has CDR1 LGHDT and CDR2 YNNKEL (reference sequence). The length of the CDR3 is 18 residues. Clones were read by immunoSEQ multiplex PCR, and TCRdb kept only the in-frame ones, dropping some. The sample contains approximately 140,000 clones, 65% to 80% of which appear only once. The specimen was peripheral blood. This chain links TRBV3-1 (or the pseudogene TRBV3-2) with TRBJ2-3, with 7 positions matching TRBD2. The sequence derives from a man aged 50-59 years with acute or convalescent COVID-19. This CDR3 reads CASSQERLAGPDTDTQYF. DNA for the CDR3: TGTGCCAGCAGCCAAGAACGGTTAGCGGGTCCAGACACAGATACGCAGTATTTT.